The clone carrying this T cell receptor beta chain was detected only a few times. The antigen is unknown. This CDR3 has 17 amino acids. The V gene lost 1 base and the J gene lost 4 bases, with 17 bases spanning the gap. Germline CDR1 and CDR2: SGHRS and YFSETQ. This sample is part of a study of shared clonotypes between healthy human individuals. Study-wide findings and caveats: Larger estimated richness was generally recorded for naive subsets relative to memory subsets.

The method was immunoSEQ multiplex PCR; TCRdb's version includes in-frame clones alone and lacks a portion of them. The table includes under 1,100,000 clones, more than 60% detected once. Material: memory CD4+ T cells sorted from blood. Stated subset: CD45RA-negative fraction. This TCR was sampled from a man aged 18 to 35 in good health. The chain uses TRBV5-1 and TRBJ2-2; a possible D gene is TRBD2 (5 bases). CDR3 loop: CASSLSSNRRLTGELFF. The CDR3 bases are TGCGCCAGCAGCTTGTCTAGCAATCGGAGGCTCACCGGGGAGCTGTTTTTT.